The 26 T cell receptor beta chains given below trace back to one sample, sequenced in a study of blood T cell repertoires in COVID-19. Assay used: immunoSEQ multiplex PCR; TCRdb lists only in-frame clones, some missing. The repertoire holds some 380,000 clones, 90% seen once, with 6.5% to 8% in the top ten. Sequencing was performed on peripheral blood. The receptors come from a man younger than 35 with active or convalescent COVID-19.

This chain's CDR3 is CASSTWDSQETQYF. The DNA of the CDR3 is TGTGCCAGCAGCACCTGGGACAGCCAAGAGACCCAGTACTTC. The chain joins TRBV9 to TRBJ2-5, with 7 bases fitting TRBD1. The CDR3 has 14 residues. The ends lost 4 bases at V and 1 base at J; junction bases unmatched: 4. The germline gives CDR1 SGDLS, CDR2 YYNGEE.

The chain joins TRBV4-2 to TRBJ2-7, with 13 bases matching TRBD2. This CDR3 spans 16 amino acids. The germline V gene encodes CDR1 LGHNA and CDR2 YNFKEQ. V was clipped by 1 base and J by 6 bases; unmatched bases: 6. The CDR3 nucleotides are TGTGCCAGCAGCCAAGGACTAGCGGGAGGCCCGTCCGAGCAGTACTTC. This translates into CASSQGLAGGPSEQYF.

This chain joins TRBV28 and TRBJ1-2; weak D call: TRBD1 (6 bases). V gave up 6 bases and J gave up 7 bases, with 21 bases separating them. The CDR3 loop spans 15 amino acids. Germline V gene data show CDR1 as MDHEN and CDR2 as SYDVKM. CDR3 sequence (DNA): TGTGCCAGCAGCCTCGCCGGGGGGCCGAGGGGTGGCTACACCTTC. This gives the protein CASSLAGGPRGGYTF.

The sample holds a few counts of this clone. The V call is TRBV29-1, the J call TRBJ1-2, with 9 bases identical to TRBD1. CDR3 size: 12 residues. From germline, CDR1 is SQVTM and CDR2 ANQGSEA. CDR3 region: CAHRGQLEGYTF. The CDR3 DNA sequence: TGCGCACACAGGGGGCAATTGGAGGGCTACACCTTC.

The chain has TRBV27 and TRBJ1-2; no definite D call. CDR3 length: 13 residues. Germline V CDR1 and CDR2: MNHEY, SMNVEV (reference sequence). Trimming took 6 bases from V and 6 from J, leaving 14 bases between them. The CDR3 reads CASRGGVLDGYTF. As DNA, the CDR3 is TGTGCCAGCAGAGGCGGGGTACTTGATGGCTACACCTTC.

The genes are TRBV7-2 and TRBJ1-4, with no clear D. The germline V gene encodes CDR1 SGHTA and CDR2 FQGNSA. Trimming pared 6 bases from V and 7 bases from J, leaving 15 bases between. This CDR3 contains 14 residues. Written as DNA, the CDR3 is TGTGCCAGCAGGCTCGAGACTCTGGGTGAAAAACTGTTTTTT. It is translated as CASRLETLGEKLFF.

In nucleotides, the CDR3 is TGTGCCAGCACCCTCGACAGGGGATCTGAAGCTTTCTTT. It yields the protein CASTLDRGSEAFF. V gene TRBV19 combines with J gene TRBJ1-1; 8 bases agree with TRBD1. CDR1 is LNHDA, CDR2 SQIVND, per germline (reference sequence). The CDR3 has 13 amino acids. V gave up 9 bases and J gave up 6 bases; unmatched junction bases: 9.

This clone was found once. The genes are TRBV18 and TRBJ2-2; 8 bases line up with TRBD2. The ends lost 4 bases at V and 5 bases at J; junction bases unmatched: 9. The V gene's germline CDR1 is KGHSH and CDR2 LQKENI. CDR3 length: 16 residues. Written as DNA, the CDR3 is TGTGCCAGCTCACGACCCGCGGGGGGAAGTACCGGGGAGCTGTTTTTT. Protein: CASSRPAGGSTGELFF.

Points on this clone: No conserved phenylalanine or tryptophan is present at the end of the CDR3, so a read error is the likely explanation. This chain joins TRBV2 and TRBJ1-2, with 8 bases matching TRBD1. Germline lookup yields CDR1 SNHLY and CDR2 FYNNEI. After removal of 5 bases from V and 4 bases from J, the junction contained 3 bases not matched to a gene. The CDR3 has 13 amino acids. The CDR3 nucleotides read TGTGCCAGCAGTAAGGACAGGGTCTATGGCTACACCCTC. It codes for CASSKDRVYGYTL.

This clone was seen only a few times. A junction end diverges from the germline sequence, so it may reflect a read error. The V gene is TRBV12-3 or TRBV12-4, the J gene TRBJ1-3; 7 bases line up with TRBD1. CDR3 length equals 13 residues. CDR3 coding DNA: TGTGCCAGCAGTTTACAGGGGGGAACCACCATATATTTT. It translates to CASSLQGGTTIYF.

To note about this clone: Other DNA sequences in this sample translate to the same CDR3. The chain couples TRBV19 to TRBJ1-1; a possible D gene is TRBD1 (5 bases). Trimming removed 1 base from V and 7 bases from J, with 7 bases in between. Germline CDR1 and CDR2: LNHDA and SQIVND (reference sequence). The CDR3 is 12 residues long. The CDR3 loop is CASSIGQIEAFF. The CDR3 region has the DNA TGTGCCAGTAGTATAGGACAGATTGAAGCTTTCTTT.

The CDR3 sequence is CASSLVSSGSYEQYF. The DNA for the CDR3 is TGTGCCAGCAGCTTGGTCTCTAGCGGGAGCTACGAGCAGTACTTC. The chain employs TRBV5-8 and TRBJ2-7, with TRBD2 matching over 10 bases. Trimming cost V 0 bases and J 3 bases; bases outside gene matches: 3. In germline, CDR1 is SGHTS, CDR2 YDEGEE. This CDR3 is built from 15 residues.

V is TRBV19 and J is TRBJ1-2, with 11 positions matching TRBD1. The CDR3 contains 15 residues. CDR1 LNHDA and CDR2 SQIVND come from the germline V gene (reference sequence). The ends lost 8 bases at V and 3 bases at J; junction bases unmatched: 8. CDR3 in DNA: TGTGCCAGTCGGGACAGGGGGGCGAGGGACTATGGCTACACCTTC. The encoded protein is CASRDRGARDYGYTF.

This clone was found once. V is TRBV5-4 and J is TRBJ1-1; 7 bases match TRBD1. Germline CDR1 is SGHNT and CDR2 is YYREEE (reference sequence). The CDR3 contains 15 residues. With V trimmed by 0 bases and J by 5 bases, 7 bases remained unmatched. This CDR3 is CASSLAAGGLTEAFF. The CDR3 DNA reads TGTGCCAGCAGCTTGGCCGCAGGGGGTTTGACTGAAGCTTTCTTT.

This clone was recorded a few times. This rearrangement joins TRBV24-1 to TRBJ2-1, with 8 bases identical to TRBD1. The germline V gene encodes CDR1 KGHDR and CDR2 SFDVKD. Trimming cost V 4 bases and J 7 bases; bases outside gene matches: 2. The CDR3 has 13 amino acids. Here the CDR3 reads CATSDRGHNEQFF. In DNA, the CDR3 is TGTGCCACCAGTGACAGGGGGCATAATGAGCAGTTCTTC.

The chain carries TRBV6-5 and TRBJ1-6, with D perhaps TRBD1 (5 bases). CDR3 length equals 13 residues. Trimming removed 4 bases at V and 12 bases at J, with 13 bases between. Germline V gene lookup returns CDR1 MNHEY and CDR2 SVGAGI. The CDR3 coding sequence is TGTGCCAGCAGTTTGGGCAGGGCCTTACCCCTCCACTTT. It yields the protein CASSLGRALPLHF.

J is TRBJ1-1 and V is TRBV5-1, with unresolved D. Germline V CDR1 and CDR2: SGHRS, YFSETQ. The CDR3 has 14 amino acids. V gave up 4 bases and J gave up 1 base, with 11 bases separating them. CDR3 residues: CASSLEAKNTEAFF. The CDR3 nucleotides read TGCGCCAGCAGCCTAGAGGCCAAGAACACTGAAGCTTTCTTT.

V and J are TRBV11-2 and TRBJ2-5, with D possibly being TRBD1 (5 bases). Per germline, CDR1 SGHAT and CDR2 FQNNGV. The V end was cut by 4 bases, the J end by 0 bases, with 15 bases between. The CDR3 is 16 residues long. The CDR3 DNA reads TGTGCCAGCAGCTCAAGGCGTCAGGGCCACCAAGAGACCCAGTACTTC. Translated, it gives CASSSRRQGHQETQYF.

The rearrangement links TRBV3-1 (or the pseudogene TRBV3-2) to TRBJ2-5; D unresolved. This CDR3 has 13 amino acids. V was trimmed by 0 bases and J by 0 bases, leaving 2 bases between them. The germline V gene encodes CDR1 LGHDT and CDR2 YNNKEL (reference sequence). CDR3 bases: TGTGCCAGCAGCCAAGACTACCAAGAGACCCAGTACTTC. Encoded protein: CASSQDYQETQYF.

The rearrangement links TRBV6-2 or TRBV6-3 to TRBJ2-1, with D perhaps matching TRBD2 (5 bases). The CDR3 runs 12 residues. Germline CDR1 MNHEY, CDR2 SVGEGT. V gave up 0 bases and J gave up 12 bases, with 9 bases separating them. The CDR3 DNA sequence: TGTGCCAGCAGTTACTCGCCTAGCACGCAGTTCTTC. It codes for CASSYSPSTQFF.

The rearrangement joins TRBV21-1 to TRBJ2-5; the table's D call of TRBD1 was not tested on the DNA. TRBV21-1 is a documented pseudogene. There are 14 residues in the CDR3. The CDR3 protein is CASSKNKGEETQYF. The CDR3 nucleotides are TGTGCCAGCAGCAAAAATAAGGGGGAAGAGACCCAGTACTTC.

The chain links TRBV9 to TRBJ2-2, with 8 bases matching TRBD2. Germline assignment: CDR1 SGDLS and CDR2 YYNGEE. The CDR3 length is 17 residues. The junction had 7 bases not matched to a gene; V was cut back by 3 bases and J by 0 bases. CDR3 DNA sequence: TGTGCCAGCAGCGGGGAGCTACTAGCGGCGAACACCGGGGAGCTGTTTTTT. The encoded protein is CASSGELLAANTGELFF.

V is TRBV7-2 and J is TRBJ2-3, with D possibly being TRBD1 (6 bases). V lost 10 bases and J lost 2, with 10 bases in between. CDR3 size: 12 residues. Per the germline V gene, CDR1 is SGHTA and CDR2 is FQGNSA. This chain's CDR3 is CATRTATDTQYF. The CDR3 nucleotides read TGTGCCACCCGGACAGCCACAGATACGCAGTATTTT.

The chain recombines TRBV19 with TRBJ2-7; no clear D gene. The V and J ends lost 1 base and 4 bases respectively, with 14 bases between them. Looked up from germline, CDR1 is LNHDA and CDR2 is SQIVND (reference sequence). The CDR3 spans 15 residues. For the CDR3, the DNA is TGTGCCAGTAGTATAGCTCCGGGTTATACGTACGAGCAGTACTTC. This translates into CASSIAPGYTYEQYF.

The CDR3 DNA follows: TGTGCCAGCAGAAGGACAGGGGCCTATGGCTACACCTTC. Residues: CASRRTGAYGYTF. The V gene is TRBV6-5, the J gene TRBJ1-2, with 9 bases fitting TRBD1. This CDR3 region has 13 residues. Germline CDR1 and CDR2: MNHEY and SVGAGI. The J segment lost 4 bases and the V segment lost 6 bases, leaving 3 bases of the junction unmatched.

Note on this clone: The sample carries other DNA sequences with the same CDR3. The chain joins TRBV6-2 or TRBV6-3 to TRBJ2-1, with a weak D call TRBD2 (7 bases). Trimming took off 2 bases at V and 4 bases at J, with 12 bases between the two ends. The CDR3 totals 15 residues. Germline-derived CDR1 and CDR2 are MNHEY and SVGEGT. CDR3 DNA sequence: TGTGCCAGCAGTTACGGCGGGGGCTCTTACAATGAGCAGTTCTTC. Residues: CASSYGGGSYNEQFF.